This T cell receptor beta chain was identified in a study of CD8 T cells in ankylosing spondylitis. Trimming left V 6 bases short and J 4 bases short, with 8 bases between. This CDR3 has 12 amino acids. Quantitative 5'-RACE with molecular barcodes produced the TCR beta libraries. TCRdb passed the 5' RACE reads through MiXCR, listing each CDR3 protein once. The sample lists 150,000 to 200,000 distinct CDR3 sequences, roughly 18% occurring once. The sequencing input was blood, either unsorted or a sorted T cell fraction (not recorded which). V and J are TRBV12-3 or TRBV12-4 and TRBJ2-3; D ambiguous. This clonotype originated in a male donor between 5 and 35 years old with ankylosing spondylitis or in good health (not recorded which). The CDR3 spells CASSQLADTQYF. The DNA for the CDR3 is TGTGCCAGCAGCCAGCTAGCAGATACGCAGTATTTT.